A selection of T cell receptor beta chains follows, all from one sample in a study of blood T cell repertoires in COVID-19. Using immunoSEQ multiplex PCR, the repertoire was profiled, and TCRdb retains in-frame clones only, with some absent. The profile shows approximately 270,000 clones, roughly 90% of them singletons. Material for sequencing was PBMCs or T cells enriched from blood (not recorded which). These receptors were obtained from a man aged 35 to 55 who had been exposed to COVID-19. CDR3s include the opening cysteine and the closing phenylalanine or tryptophan. The D gene is left open where the match is weak. Clone size is stated in some rows and not others, as once, few, many or a class when expanded.

j_gene: TRBJ2-3; abundance: -; d_gene: -; v_gene: TRBV19; CDR3nt: TGTGCCAGTAGGGGGAGAGACTTGGTAGATACGCAGTATTTT; CDR3aa: CASRGRDLVDTQYF
j_gene: TRBJ2-7; abundance: -; d_gene: -; v_gene: TRBV28; CDR3nt: TGTGCCAGCAGTTTATCAGGGGCGCTTTCCAGAGAGCAGTACTTC; CDR3aa: CASSLSGALSREQYF
j_gene: TRBJ2-3; abundance: -; d_gene: -; v_gene: TRBV18; CDR3nt: TGTGCCAGCTCACCACTAGCGGGCACAGATACGCAGTATTTT; CDR3aa: CASSPLAGTDTQYF
j_gene: TRBJ2-1; abundance: -; d_gene: TRBD2; v_gene: TRBV7-2; CDR3nt: TGTGCCAGCAGCCCAACTAGGGCTAGCGGGACCGATGAGCAGTTCTTC; CDR3aa: CASSPTRASGTDEQFF
j_gene: TRBJ2-1; abundance: -; d_gene: -; v_gene: TRBV7-9; CDR3nt: TGTGCCAGCAGCTTAGTAGGGGACACGTCCCATTCCTACAATGAGCAGTTCTTC; CDR3aa: CASSLVGDTSHSYNEQFF
j_gene: TRBJ1-2; abundance: -; d_gene: -; v_gene: TRBV28; CDR3nt: TGTGCCAGCAGTCTTGGGGGGTTAAGTGGCTACACCTTC; CDR3aa: CASSLGGLSGYTF
j_gene: TRBJ2-7; abundance: -; d_gene: TRBD2; v_gene: TRBV5-4; CDR3nt: TGTGCCAGCACCGATACTAGCGTCCACGAGCAGTACTTC; CDR3aa: CASTDTSVHEQYF
j_gene: TRBJ2-5; abundance: -; d_gene: -; v_gene: TRBV4-1; CDR3nt: TGCGCCAGCAGCCAGGACAGTTACCAAGAGACCCAGTACTTC; CDR3aa: CASSQDSYQETQYF
j_gene: TRBJ2-7; abundance: once; d_gene: TRBD1; v_gene: TRBV27; CDR3nt: TGTGCCAGCAGTTGGACAGGGGGCGGATACGAGCAGTACTTC; CDR3aa: CASSWTGGGYEQYF
j_gene: TRBJ1-6; abundance: -; d_gene: -; v_gene: TRBV2; CDR3nt: TGTGCCAACACGCAAGGACAGAATAATTCACCCCTCCACTTT; CDR3aa: CANTQGQNNSPLHF
j_gene: TRBJ1-3; abundance: -; d_gene: -; v_gene: TRBV9; CDR3nt: TGTGCCAGCAGCCGCGGACAAAACACCATATATTTT; CDR3aa: CASSRGQNTIYF
j_gene: TRBJ2-5; abundance: -; d_gene: -; v_gene: TRBV28; CDR3nt: TGTGCCAGCAGTTTGACAGCCCAAGAGACCCAGTACTTC; CDR3aa: CASSLTAQETQYF
j_gene: TRBJ1-4; abundance: -; d_gene: TRBD1; v_gene: TRBV12-5; CDR3nt: TGTGCTAGTGGGATCTATCCGGGACAGGAGGCAACTAATGAAAAACTGTTTTTT; CDR3aa: CASGIYPGQEATNEKLFF
j_gene: TRBJ2-1; abundance: -; d_gene: -; v_gene: TRBV4-2; CDR3nt: TGTGCCAGCAGCCAAGATCGGGGTGGCTTCGGGCAGTTCTTC; CDR3aa: CASSQDRGGFGQFF
j_gene: TRBJ2-7; abundance: -; d_gene: -; v_gene: TRBV3-1/TRBV3-2; CDR3nt: TGTGCCAGCAGCCAAGATATCCTCCAGCTAGCCTACGAGCAGTACTTC; CDR3aa: CASSQDILQLAYEQYF
j_gene: TRBJ1-1; abundance: -; d_gene: -; v_gene: TRBV11-2; CDR3nt: TGTGCCAGCAGCTTAGATCTGCCAGCCGGGAAGGCTTTCTTT; CDR3aa: CASSLDLPAGKAFF
j_gene: TRBJ1-2; abundance: -; d_gene: -; v_gene: TRBV19; CDR3nt: TGTGCCAGTAGTACAGGGTATGGCTACACCTTC; CDR3aa: CASSTGYGYTF
j_gene: TRBJ1-5; abundance: -; d_gene: TRBD1; v_gene: TRBV10-3; CDR3nt: TGTGCCACCAAAACGGGTCGGGACAGGGATATGGATCAGCCCCAGCATTTT; CDR3aa: CATKTGRDRDMDQPQHF
j_gene: TRBJ1-2; abundance: -; d_gene: -; v_gene: TRBV29-1; CDR3nt: TGCAGCGTCCCCGGGATCGACTATGGCTACACCTTC; CDR3aa: CSVPGIDYGYTF
j_gene: TRBJ1-1; abundance: -; d_gene: -; v_gene: TRBV3-1/TRBV3-2; CDR3nt: TGTGCCAGCAGCCTCATTCAGGGCGAAGCTTTCTTT; CDR3aa: CASSLIQGEAFF
j_gene: TRBJ1-1; abundance: -; d_gene: -; v_gene: TRBV2; CDR3nt: TGTGCCAGCAGATTGGGCAGAAACACTGAAGCTTTCTTT; CDR3aa: CASRLGRNTEAFF
j_gene: TRBJ2-1; abundance: -; d_gene: -; v_gene: TRBV19; CDR3nt: TGTGCCAGTAATATCCGGGGATCGGGGAGCTCCTACAATGAGCAGTTCTTC; CDR3aa: CASNIRGSGSSYNEQFF
j_gene: TRBJ1-1; abundance: -; d_gene: TRBD1; v_gene: TRBV5-1; CDR3nt: TGCGCCAGCAGCTTATTTACAGGGGGTGGTGGTGAAGCTTTCTTT; CDR3aa: CASSLFTGGGGEAFF
j_gene: TRBJ1-6; abundance: once; d_gene: TRBD1; v_gene: TRBV27; CDR3nt: TGTGCCAGCAGTTTCGGACAGGGGTGGAATTCACCCCTCCACTTT; CDR3aa: CASSFGQGWNSPLHF
j_gene: TRBJ2-1; abundance: -; d_gene: TRBD1; v_gene: TRBV28; CDR3nt: TGTGCCAGCAGGGACAGAGACAGGGGAGTTATCAATGAGCAGTTCTTC; CDR3aa: CASRDRDRGVINEQFF
j_gene: TRBJ1-6; abundance: once; d_gene: TRBD1; v_gene: TRBV10-1; CDR3nt: TGCGCCAGCCGCCGGGACAGGAGCTCCTATAATTCACCCCTCCACTTT; CDR3aa: CASRRDRSSYNSPLHF
j_gene: TRBJ2-7; abundance: -; d_gene: -; v_gene: TRBV3-1/TRBV3-2; CDR3nt: TGTGCCAGCAGCCAAGAGTGGCGGCCATACGAGCAGTACTTC; CDR3aa: CASSQEWRPYEQYF
j_gene: TRBJ2-1; abundance: -; d_gene: -; v_gene: TRBV4-1; CDR3nt: TGCGCCAGCAGCGAGCCCCACTCCTACAATGAGCAGTTCTTC; CDR3aa: CASSEPHSYNEQFF